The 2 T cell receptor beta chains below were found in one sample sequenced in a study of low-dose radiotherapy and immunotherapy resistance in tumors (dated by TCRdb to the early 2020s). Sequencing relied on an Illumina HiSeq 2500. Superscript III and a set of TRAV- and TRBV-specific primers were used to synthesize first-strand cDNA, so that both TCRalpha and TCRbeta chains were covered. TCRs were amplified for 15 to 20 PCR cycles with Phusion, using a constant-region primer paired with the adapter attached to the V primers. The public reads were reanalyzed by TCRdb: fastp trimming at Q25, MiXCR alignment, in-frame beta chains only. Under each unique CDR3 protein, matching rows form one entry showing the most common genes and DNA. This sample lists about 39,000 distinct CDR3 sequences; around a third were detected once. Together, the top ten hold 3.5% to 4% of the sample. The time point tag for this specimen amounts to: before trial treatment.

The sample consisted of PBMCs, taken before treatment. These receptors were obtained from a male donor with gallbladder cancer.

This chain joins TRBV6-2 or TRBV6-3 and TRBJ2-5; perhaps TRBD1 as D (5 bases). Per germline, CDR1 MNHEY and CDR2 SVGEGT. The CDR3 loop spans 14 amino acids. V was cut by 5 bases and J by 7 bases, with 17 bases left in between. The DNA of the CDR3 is TGTGCCAGCAGTGAAGACCCAGGGCGCGGGACCCAGTACTTC. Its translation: CASSEDPGRGTQYF.

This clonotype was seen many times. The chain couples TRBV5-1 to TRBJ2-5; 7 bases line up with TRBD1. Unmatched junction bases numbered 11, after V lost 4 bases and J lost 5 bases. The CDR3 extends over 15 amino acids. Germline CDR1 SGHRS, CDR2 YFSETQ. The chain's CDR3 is CASSPGTVGRETQYF. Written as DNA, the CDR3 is TGCGCCAGCAGCCCAGGGACAGTGGGCAGGGAGACCCAGTACTTC.